The rows below give T cell receptor beta chains drawn from one sample of a study of shared clonotypes between healthy human individuals. Assay used: immunoSEQ multiplex PCR; TCRdb lists only in-frame clones, some missing. Found here are about 1 million clones, about 74% of them singletons; the top ten hold around 1.5%. The sample taken for sequencing was memory CD4+ T cells sorted from blood. Receptors were obtained from a man younger than 30 in good health. The CDR3 runs from the conserved cysteine through the conserved F or W. The order of the fields is CDR3 protein, CDR3 DNA, clone size, J gene, D gene, V gene. The D gene is left open where the match is weak. The listing skips clone size in some rows; elsewhere it reads once, few, many or a size class.

CDR3: CASSWDRASYEQYF
DNA: TGTGCCAGCAGTTGGGACAGAGCCTCCTACGAGCAGTACTTC
size: NA
J: TRBJ2-7
D: TRBD1
V: TRBV6-5

CDR3: CASSPGLRGSTGGELFF
DNA: TGTGCCAGCAGCCCGGGGTTGAGAGGCTCTACGGGCGGGGAGCTGTTTTTT
size: many
J: TRBJ2-2
D: NA
V: TRBV5-4

CDR3: CAISESRTGGSGANVLTF
DNA: TGTGCCATCAGTGAGTCACGGACAGGGGGCTCTGGGGCCAACGTCCTGACTTTC
size: NA
J: TRBJ2-6
D: TRBD1
V: TRBV10-3

CDR3: CAWSLAGVRNEQYF
DNA: TGTGCCTGGAGTTTAGCGGGAGTTAGGAACGAGCAGTACTTC
size: once
J: TRBJ2-7
D: TRBD2
V: TRBV30

CDR3: CASSPGQGGEKLFF
DNA: TGTGCCAGCAGTCCGGGACAGGGAGGCGAAAAACTGTTTTTT
size: NA
J: TRBJ1-4
D: TRBD1
V: TRBV6-5

CDR3: CAWSVSSYEQYF
DNA: TGTGCCTGGAGTGTAAGTTCCTACGAGCAGTACTTC
size: NA
J: TRBJ2-7
D: NA
V: TRBV30

CDR3: CASSLEGPPTEAFF
DNA: TGTGCCAGCAGCTTAGAGGGTCCACCCACTGAAGCTTTCTTT
size: NA
J: TRBJ1-1
D: NA
V: TRBV7-3

CDR3: CAISVGNYEQYF
DNA: TGTGCCATCAGTGTAGGCAACTACGAGCAGTACTTC
size: NA
J: TRBJ2-7
D: NA
V: TRBV10-3

CDR3: CASSFLGVAGDSSYNEQFF
DNA: TGTGCCAGCAGTTTCCTAGGAGTAGCGGGAGACAGCTCCTACAATGAGCAGTTCTTC
size: NA
J: TRBJ2-1
D: TRBD2
V: TRBV2

CDR3: CASKSRIFVRYF
DNA: TGTGCCAGCAAGTCGAGGATTTTCGTGCGGTACTTC
size: many
J: TRBJ2-7
D: NA
V: TRBV7-9

CDR3: CASSEVLRGETQYF
DNA: TGTGCCAGCAGTGAAGTTCTGCGGGGAGAGACCCAGTACTTC
size: once
J: TRBJ2-5
D: NA
V: TRBV6-1

CDR3: CASSWRYQETQYF
DNA: TGTGCCAGCAGCTGGCGGTACCAAGAGACCCAGTACTTC
size: NA
J: TRBJ2-5
D: NA
V: TRBV2

CDR3: CASGDSAFQHF
DNA: TGTGCCAGTGGGGACAGTGCGTTCCAGCATTTT
size: NA
J: TRBJ1-5
D: TRBD1
V: TRBV19

CDR3: CASGGGKTPLHF
DNA: TGTGCCAGCGGTGGGGGGAAGACACCCCTCCACTTT
size: NA
J: TRBJ1-6
D: NA
V: TRBV28

CDR3: CASSQVRRENQPQHF
DNA: TGCGCCAGCAGCCAAGTAAGAAGGGAAAATCAGCCCCAGCATTTT
size: NA
J: TRBJ1-5
D: NA
V: TRBV4-1

CDR3: CSVETPGAKNIQYF
DNA: TGCAGCGTTGAAACTCCTGGGGCCAAAAACATTCAGTACTTC
size: few
J: TRBJ2-4
D: NA
V: TRBV29-1

CDR3: CASSPSGRGETQYF
DNA: TGTGCCAGCAGCCCCAGCGGGAGAGGTGAGACCCAGTACTTC
size: NA
J: TRBJ2-5
D: TRBD2
V: TRBV7-3

CDR3: CASSFRDRVHTGELFF
DNA: TGCGCCAGCAGCTTCAGAGACAGGGTCCACACCGGGGAGCTGTTTTTT
size: NA
J: TRBJ2-2
D: TRBD1
V: TRBV5-1

CDR3: CASSYSAGGKSQYF
DNA: TGTGCCAGCAGTTACTCGGCAGGTGGGAAGTCGCAGTACTTC
size: NA
J: TRBJ2-7
D: NA
V: TRBV6-5

CDR3: CSALGEGQFF
DNA: TGCAGTGCTCTCGGGGAAGGGCAGTTCTTC
size: NA
J: TRBJ2-1
D: NA
V: TRBV20-1

CDR3: CASSQETASYEQYF
DNA: TGTGCCAGCAGCCAAGAGACGGCCTCCTACGAGCAGTACTTC
size: NA
J: TRBJ2-7
D: NA
V: TRBV14

CDR3: CAISVFGQGAPNEQFF
DNA: TGTGCCATCAGTGTATTTGGACAGGGGGCCCCGAATGAGCAGTTCTTC
size: NA
J: TRBJ2-1
D: TRBD1
V: TRBV10-3

CDR3: CASSPRGAGVVGNQPQHF
DNA: TGTGCCAGCAGCCCAAGGGGGGCAGGGGTGGTTGGCAATCAGCCCCAGCATTTT
size: NA
J: TRBJ1-5
D: NA
V: TRBV28

CDR3: CASSFGPGASYNEQFF
DNA: TGTGCCAGCAGCTTTGGTCCGGGGGCATCCTACAATGAGCAGTTCTTC
size: NA
J: TRBJ2-1
D: NA
V: TRBV11-2

CDR3: CASSLRGQEFNEQYF
DNA: TGTGCCAGCAGCTTAAGGGGGCAGGAATTTAACGAGCAGTACTTC
size: NA
J: TRBJ2-7
D: TRBD1
V: TRBV7-2

CDR3: CASAPGLAIYNEQFF
DNA: TGTGCCAGCGCCCCGGGACTAGCTATCTACAATGAGCAGTTCTTC
size: NA
J: TRBJ2-1
D: TRBD2
V: TRBV7-2

CDR3: CASSPRARGTGELFF
DNA: TGTGCCAGCAGTCCGCGGGCTAGGGGGACCGGGGAGCTGTTTTTT
size: NA
J: TRBJ2-2
D: NA
V: TRBV27

CDR3: CASSLPTRGEQFF
DNA: TGTGCCAGCAGCTTGCCCACCCGGGGGGAGCAGTTCTTC
size: NA
J: TRBJ2-1
D: NA
V: TRBV5-4

CDR3: CASSLRQGRKGETQYF
DNA: TGTGCCAGCTCCCTCAGACAGGGGCGAAAAGGAGAGACCCAGTACTTC
size: NA
J: TRBJ2-5
D: TRBD1
V: TRBV18

CDR3: CASGLWGNYEQYF
DNA: TGTGCCAGCGGGCTCTGGGGGAACTACGAGCAGTACTTC
size: NA
J: TRBJ2-7
D: NA
V: TRBV27

CDR3: CASSPVDYSGANVLTF
DNA: TGTGCCAGCTCACCCGTGGACTACTCTGGGGCCAACGTCCTGACTTTC
size: NA
J: TRBJ2-6
D: NA
V: TRBV18

CDR3: CASLRRGPYGYTF
DNA: TGTGCCAGCCTACGCCGGGGCCCCTATGGCTACACCTTC
size: few
J: TRBJ1-2
D: NA
V: TRBV5-6

CDR3: CASSVGVAQLYGYTF
DNA: TGTGCCAGCAGCGTAGGGGTAGCGCAGTTATATGGCTACACCTTC
size: NA
J: TRBJ1-2
D: NA
V: TRBV9

CDR3: CASSKARGLNTEAFF
DNA: TGTGCCAGCAGCAAAGCCAGGGGTTTGAACACTGAAGCTTTCTTT
size: few
J: TRBJ1-1
D: NA
V: TRBV21-1

CDR3: CASSGGVVNEKLFF
DNA: TGCGCCAGCAGCGGAGGGGTGGTGAATGAAAAACTGTTTTTT
size: NA
J: TRBJ1-4
D: NA
V: TRBV5-1

CDR3: CASSFGGSNQPQHF
DNA: TGTGCCAGCAGTTTCGGGGGGAGCAATCAGCCCCAGCATTTT
size: few
J: TRBJ1-5
D: NA
V: TRBV28

CDR3: CASGYGLAVDTQYF
DNA: TGTGCTAGTGGTTACGGACTAGCAGTAGATACGCAGTATTTT
size: NA
J: TRBJ2-3
D: TRBD2
V: TRBV12-5

CDR3: CASSLDSSNQPQHF
DNA: TGTGCCAGCAGCTTAGACAGTAGCAATCAGCCCCAGCATTTT
size: NA
J: TRBJ1-5
D: NA
V: TRBV7-9

CDR3: CASSVRTGPDTQYF
DNA: TGTGCCAGCAGCGTTCGGACAGGGCCAGATACGCAGTATTTT
size: NA
J: TRBJ2-3
D: TRBD1
V: TRBV9

CDR3: CASSEERPGQGTGYTF
DNA: TGTGCCAGCAGTGAGGAGAGACCGGGACAGGGAACTGGCTACACCTTC
size: NA
J: TRBJ1-2
D: TRBD1
V: TRBV25-1

CDR3: CASSLGQGSETQYF
DNA: TGCGCCAGCAGCTTGGGACAGGGATCGGAGACCCAGTACTTC
size: NA
J: TRBJ2-5
D: TRBD1
V: TRBV5-1

CDR3: CASSYSGGRGTGELFF
DNA: TGTGCCAGCAGTTACTCGGGCGGGAGGGGAACCGGGGAGCTGTTTTTT
size: NA
J: TRBJ2-2
D: TRBD2
V: TRBV6-5

CDR3: CASSLSLAGLQDEQFF
DNA: TGTGCCAGCAGTTTATCCCTAGCGGGGCTACAGGATGAGCAGTTCTTC
size: NA
J: TRBJ2-1
D: TRBD2
V: TRBV28

CDR3: CASSLISREPQHF
DNA: TGTGCCAGCTCCCTAATTTCGAGGGAGCCCCAGCATTTT
size: NA
J: TRBJ1-5
D: NA
V: TRBV18

CDR3: CASSPSFGPNEKLFF
DNA: TGTGCCAGCTCACCGTCTTTCGGCCCTAATGAAAAACTGTTTTTT
size: NA
J: TRBJ1-4
D: NA
V: TRBV18

CDR3: CASSHQGTGANVLTF
DNA: TGTGCCAGCAGTCACCAGGGTACCGGGGCCAACGTCCTGACTTTC
size: NA
J: TRBJ2-6
D: NA
V: TRBV7-9